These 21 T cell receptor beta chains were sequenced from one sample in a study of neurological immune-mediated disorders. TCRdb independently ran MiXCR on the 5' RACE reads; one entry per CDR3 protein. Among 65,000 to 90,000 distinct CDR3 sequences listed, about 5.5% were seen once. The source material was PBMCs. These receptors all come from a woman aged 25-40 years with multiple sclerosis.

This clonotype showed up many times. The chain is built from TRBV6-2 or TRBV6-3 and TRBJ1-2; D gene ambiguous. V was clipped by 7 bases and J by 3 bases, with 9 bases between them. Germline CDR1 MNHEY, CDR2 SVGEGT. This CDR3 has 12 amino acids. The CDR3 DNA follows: TGTGCCAGCACCCGAGAAGACTATGGCTACACCTTC. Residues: CASTREDYGYTF.

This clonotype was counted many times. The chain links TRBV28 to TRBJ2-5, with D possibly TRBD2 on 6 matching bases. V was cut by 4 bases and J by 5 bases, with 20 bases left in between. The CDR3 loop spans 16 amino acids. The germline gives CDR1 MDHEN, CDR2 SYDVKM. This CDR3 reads CASSSPTPGAGETQYF. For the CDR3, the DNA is TGTGCCAGCAGTTCTCCCACACCGGGAGCAGGCGAGACCCAGTACTTC.

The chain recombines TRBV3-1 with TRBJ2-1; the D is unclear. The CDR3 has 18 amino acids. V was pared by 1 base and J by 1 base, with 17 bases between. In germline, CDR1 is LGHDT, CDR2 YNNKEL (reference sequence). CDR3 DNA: TGTGCCAGCAGCCAAGTGAGGCCTCTCGGAAGGTCCTACAATGAGCAGTTCTTC. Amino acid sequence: CASSQVRPLGRSYNEQFF.

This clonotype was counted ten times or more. The chain's CDR3 is CSATTNDNSPLHF. The CDR3 DNA follows: TGCAGTGCAACGACAAATGATAATTCACCCCTCCACTTT. This rearrangement joins TRBV20-1 to TRBJ1-6; D ambiguous. V was cut by 6 bases and J by 5 bases, with 11 bases left in between. CDR3 size: 13 residues. Germline assignment: CDR1 DFQATT and CDR2 SNEGSKA (reference sequence).

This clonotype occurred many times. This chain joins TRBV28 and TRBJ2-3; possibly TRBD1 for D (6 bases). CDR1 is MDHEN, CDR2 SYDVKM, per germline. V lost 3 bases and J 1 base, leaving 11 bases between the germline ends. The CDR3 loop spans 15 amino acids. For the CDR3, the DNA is TGTGCCAGCAGTTTTCAGACAGGAGGCACAGATACGCAGTATTTT. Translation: CASSFQTGGTDTQYF. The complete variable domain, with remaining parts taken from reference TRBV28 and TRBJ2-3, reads DVKVTQSSRYLVKRTGEKVFLECVQDMDHENMFWYRQDPGLGLRLIYFSYDVKMKEKGDIPEGYSVSREKKERFSLILESASTNQTSMYLCASSFQTGGTDTQYFGPGTRLTVL.

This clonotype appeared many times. DNA for the CDR3: TGCGCCAGCACGAAAAACAATGAGCAGTTCTTC. As protein: CASTKNNEQFF. This sequence joins TRBV5-1 and TRBJ2-1; D ambiguous. Germline V lookup: CDR1 SGHRS, CDR2 YFSETQ. This CDR3 is built from 11 residues. Trimming cost V 6 bases and J 5 bases, with 6 bases left between them.

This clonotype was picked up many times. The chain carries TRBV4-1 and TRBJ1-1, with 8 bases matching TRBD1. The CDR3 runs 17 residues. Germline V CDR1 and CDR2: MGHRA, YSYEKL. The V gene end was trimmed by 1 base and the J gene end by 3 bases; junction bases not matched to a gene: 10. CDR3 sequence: CASSQGPRTGRDTEAFF. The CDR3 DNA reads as TGCGCCAGCAGCCAAGGCCCCCGGACAGGGCGGGACACTGAAGCTTTCTTT.

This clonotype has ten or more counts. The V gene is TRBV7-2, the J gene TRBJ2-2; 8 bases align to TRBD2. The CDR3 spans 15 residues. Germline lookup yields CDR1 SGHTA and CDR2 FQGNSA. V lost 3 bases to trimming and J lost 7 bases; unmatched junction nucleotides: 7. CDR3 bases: TGTGCCAGCAGCTTCTTTAGCGGGAAGGACGGGGAGCTGTTTTTT. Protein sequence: CASSFFSGKDGELFF.

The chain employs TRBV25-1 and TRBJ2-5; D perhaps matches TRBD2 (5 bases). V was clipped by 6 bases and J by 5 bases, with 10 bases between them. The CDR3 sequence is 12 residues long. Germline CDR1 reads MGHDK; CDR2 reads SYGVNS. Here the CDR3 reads CASRASGETQYF. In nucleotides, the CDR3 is TGTGCCAGCAGGGCATCGGGGGAGACCCAGTACTTC. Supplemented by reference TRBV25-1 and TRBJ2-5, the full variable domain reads EADIYQTPRYLVIGTGKKITLECSQTMGHDKMYWYQQDPGMELHLIHYSYGVNSTEKGDLSSESTVSRIRTEHFPLTLESARPSHTSQYLCASRASGETQYFGPGTRLLVL.

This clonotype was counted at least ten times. The CDR3 sequence: CASSFLTGVNTGELFF. The CDR3, as DNA: TGTGCCAGCAGCTTCTTGACAGGGGTAAACACCGGGGAGCTGTTTTTT. The chain employs TRBV7-9 and TRBJ2-2; 8 nucleotides agree with TRBD1. The V gene end was trimmed by 3 bases and the J gene end by 2 bases; junction bases not matched to a gene: 5. CDR3 length: 16 residues. Germline CDR1 is SEHNR and CDR2 is FQNEAQ (reference sequence).

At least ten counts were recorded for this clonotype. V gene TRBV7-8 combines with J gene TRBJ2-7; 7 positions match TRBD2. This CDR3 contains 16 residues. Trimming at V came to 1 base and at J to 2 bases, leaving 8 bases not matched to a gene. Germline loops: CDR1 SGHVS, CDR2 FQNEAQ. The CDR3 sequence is CASSLGMGGLTYEQYF. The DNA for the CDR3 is TGTGCCAGCAGCTTAGGAATGGGGGGGTTAACCTACGAGCAGTACTTC.

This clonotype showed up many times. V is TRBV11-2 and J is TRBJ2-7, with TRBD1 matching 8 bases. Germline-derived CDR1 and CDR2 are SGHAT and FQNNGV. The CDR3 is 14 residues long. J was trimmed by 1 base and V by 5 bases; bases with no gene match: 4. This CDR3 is CASSRTGRSYEQYV. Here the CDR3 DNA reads TGTGCCAGCAGCCGGACAGGGCGGTCCTACGAGCAGTACGTC.

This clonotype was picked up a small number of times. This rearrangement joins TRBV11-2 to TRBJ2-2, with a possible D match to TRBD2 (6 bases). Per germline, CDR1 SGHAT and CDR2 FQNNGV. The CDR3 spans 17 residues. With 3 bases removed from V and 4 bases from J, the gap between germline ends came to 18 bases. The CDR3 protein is CASSFPFAGLGTGELFF. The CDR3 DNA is TGTGCCAGCAGCTTTCCGTTTGCGGGACTGGGCACCGGGGAGCTGTTTTTT.

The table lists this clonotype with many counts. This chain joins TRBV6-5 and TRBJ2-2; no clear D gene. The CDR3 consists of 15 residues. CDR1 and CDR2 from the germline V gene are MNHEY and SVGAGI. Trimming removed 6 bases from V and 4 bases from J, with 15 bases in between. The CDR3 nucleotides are TGTGCCAGCAGCCGTGATCAAGTAGGCACCGGGGAGCTGTTTTTT. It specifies CASSRDQVGTGELFF.

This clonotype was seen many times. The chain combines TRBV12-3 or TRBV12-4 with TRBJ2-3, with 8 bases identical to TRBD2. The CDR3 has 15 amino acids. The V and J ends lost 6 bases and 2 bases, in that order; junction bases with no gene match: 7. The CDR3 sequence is CASRPRGGLTDTQYF. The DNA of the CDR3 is TGTGCCAGCAGACCCCGGGGGGGCCTCACAGATACGCAGTATTTT.

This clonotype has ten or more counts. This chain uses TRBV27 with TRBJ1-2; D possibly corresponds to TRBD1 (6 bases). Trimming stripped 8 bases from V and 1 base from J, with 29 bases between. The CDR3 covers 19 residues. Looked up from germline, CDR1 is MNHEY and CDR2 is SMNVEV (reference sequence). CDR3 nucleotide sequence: TGTGCCAGCGGTCGCGACCCTCTCGGGGGGCGAGGGGTTAACTATGGCTACACCTTC. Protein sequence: CASGRDPLGGRGVNYGYTF.

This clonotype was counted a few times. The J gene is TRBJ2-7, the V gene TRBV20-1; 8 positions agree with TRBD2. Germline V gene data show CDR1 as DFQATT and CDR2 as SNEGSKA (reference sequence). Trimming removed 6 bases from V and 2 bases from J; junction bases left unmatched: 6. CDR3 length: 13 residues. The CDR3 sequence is CSADGLAAYEQYF. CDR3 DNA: TGCAGTGCCGACGGACTAGCCGCCTACGAGCAGTACTTC.

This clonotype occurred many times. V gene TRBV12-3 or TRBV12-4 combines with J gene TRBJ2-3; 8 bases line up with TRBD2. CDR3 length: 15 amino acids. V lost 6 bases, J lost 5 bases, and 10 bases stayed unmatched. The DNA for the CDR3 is TGTGCCAGCAGCCCATGGAGGGCGGGGGGAGATACGCAGTATTTT. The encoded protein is CASSPWRAGGDTQYF.

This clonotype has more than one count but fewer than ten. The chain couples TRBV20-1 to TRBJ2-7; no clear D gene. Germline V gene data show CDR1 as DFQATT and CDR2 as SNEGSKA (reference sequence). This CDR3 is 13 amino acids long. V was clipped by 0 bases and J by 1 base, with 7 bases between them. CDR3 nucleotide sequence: TGCAGTGCTAGAGATCTACTTTCCTACGAGCAGTACTTC. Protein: CSARDLLSYEQYF.

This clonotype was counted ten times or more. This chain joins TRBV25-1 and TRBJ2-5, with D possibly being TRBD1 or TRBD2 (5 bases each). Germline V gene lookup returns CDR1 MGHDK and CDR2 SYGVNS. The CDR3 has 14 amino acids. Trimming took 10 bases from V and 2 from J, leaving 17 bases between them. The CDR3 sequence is CATEKGSLQETQYF. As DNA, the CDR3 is TGTGCCACGGAAAAGGGGAGTTTACAAGAGACCCAGTACTTC.

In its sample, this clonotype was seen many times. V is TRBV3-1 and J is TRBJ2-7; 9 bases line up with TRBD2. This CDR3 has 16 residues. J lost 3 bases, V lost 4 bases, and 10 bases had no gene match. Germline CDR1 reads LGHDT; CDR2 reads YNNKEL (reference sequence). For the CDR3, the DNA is TGTGCCAGCAGCCCGCGTGGAGCGGGAGGTCTCTACGAGCAGTACTTC. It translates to CASSPRGAGGLYEQYF.